What follows are 10 T cell receptor beta chains derived from one specimen sequenced in a study of blood T cells in healthy people across ages. Through a sample-barcoded 5' primer and a J-beta primer mix, a second PCR was run for roughly 6 to 12 cycles. From the 5' RACE reads, TCRdb called clonotypes with MiXCR, one entry per CDR3 protein. The data show 700,000 to 850,000 distinct CDR3 sequences, about 55% seen once. Source material: blood. The receptors were gathered from an elderly man in good health.

The CDR3, as DNA: TGCAGTGCTAGAAGGGGACTAGCGGGAGTTTTCGAGCAGTACTTC. Its protein is CSARRGLAGVFEQYF. V usage is TRBV20-1 and J usage is TRBJ2-4; 14 bases map to TRBD2. The DNA end is a closer match to TRBJ2-7, so the J assignment may be wrong. The length of the CDR3 is 15 residues. From germline, CDR1 is DFQATT and CDR2 SNEGSKA (reference sequence).

The chain carries TRBV24-1 and TRBJ1-5; 12 nucleotides line up with TRBD1. The J segment lost 1 base and the V segment lost 2 bases, leaving 14 bases of the junction unmatched. The CDR3 sequence is 21 residues long. Germline V gene data show CDR1 as KGHDR and CDR2 as SFDVKD. The CDR3 sequence is CATSDSKSGQGAPKSNQPQHF. In DNA, the CDR3 is TGTGCCACCAGTGATTCAAAATCGGGACAGGGGGCGCCTAAAAGCAATCAGCCCCAGCATTTT.

This chain joins TRBV29-1 and TRBJ1-2; D possibly corresponds to TRBD1 (5 bases). V was pared by 4 bases and J by 7 bases, with 13 bases between. The CDR3 is 12 amino acids. Germline-derived CDR1 and CDR2 are SQVTM and ANQGSEA. The CDR3 loop reads CSVGRGLLGYTF. The DNA for the CDR3 is TGCAGCGTTGGCCGGGGACTTCTTGGCTACACCTTC. Looking up the rest from reference TRBV29-1 and TRBJ1-2 gives the full variable domain: SAVISQKPSRDICQRGTSLTIQCQVDSQVTMMFWYRQQPGQSLTLIATANQGSEATYESGFVIDKFPISRPNLTFSTLTVSNMSPEDSSIYLCSVGRGLLGYTFGSGTRLTVV.

The rearrangement joins TRBV6-1 to TRBJ2-7; 14 bases are a match to TRBD2. The CDR3 runs 14 residues. V lost 10 bases and J lost 7; bases outside the gene matches: 9. Germline loops: CDR1 MNHNS, CDR2 SASEGT. The chain's CDR3 is CATLGLAGVGEQYF. The CDR3 DNA follows: TGTGCCACCTTGGGACTAGCGGGAGTCGGGGAGCAGTACTTC.

As for this clonotype: A read error may be the cause here, since a much bigger clone is one base away. The chain carries TRBV20-1 and TRBJ2-1; D might be TRBD1 (6 bases). CDR3 length: 14 amino acids. CDR1 and CDR2 from the germline V gene are DFQATT and SNEGSKA (reference sequence). The CDR3 DNA reads as TGCAGTGCTGCCGGGACATCCTCCTACAAGGAGCAGTTCTTC. It codes for CSAAGTSSYKEQFF.

A few counts support this clonotype. V gene TRBV20-1 combines with J gene TRBJ1-4; 8 bases are a match to TRBD1. J lost 5 bases, V lost 2 bases, and 4 bases had no gene match. CDR3 length: 14 residues. The germline V gene has CDR1 DFQATT and CDR2 SNEGSKA (reference sequence). The CDR3 DNA follows: TGCAGTGCTAGACAGGGGGCGGGAAATGAAAAACTGTTTTTT. This translates into CSARQGAGNEKLFF.

The gene calls are TRBV20-1 and TRBJ2-1; 9 bases map to TRBD2. The CDR3 runs 15 residues. Looked up from germline, CDR1 is DFQATT and CDR2 is SNEGSKA (reference sequence). The trim removed 7 bases at V and 10 bases at J, leaving 17 bases unmatched. CDR3 coding DNA: TGCAGTGTACCCCATCGGACTAGCGAAGGTTGGGAGCAGTTCTTC. Residues: CSVPHRTSEGWEQFF.

The chain's CDR3 is CASSATLWDTEAFF. The CDR3 DNA reads as TGCGCCAGCAGCGCGACCCTCTGGGACACTGAAGCTTTCTTT. This chain uses TRBV5-1 with TRBJ1-1; unclear D gene. This CDR3 is 14 amino acids long. V lost 4 bases to trimming and J lost 3 bases, with 13 bases between them. Per the germline V gene, CDR1 is SGHRS and CDR2 is YFSETQ. Filled out from reference TRBV5-1 and TRBJ1-1, the complete variable domain reads KAGVTQTPRYLIKTRGQQVTLSCSPISGHRSVSWYQQTPGQGLQFLFEYFSETQRNKGNFPGRFSGRQFSNSRSEMNVSTLELGDSALYLCASSATLWDTEAFFGQGTRLTVV.

This clonotype was detected many times. The genes are TRBV14 and TRBJ2-1; 11 bases are a match to TRBD2. The V and J ends lost 2 bases and 7 bases, in that order; junction bases with no gene match: 4. Germline loops: CDR1 SGHDN, CDR2 FVKESK. CDR3 size: 15 residues. The CDR3 DNA reads as TGTGCCAGCAGCCAAATAGCGGGAGGGGGGAATGAGCAGTTCTTC. This translates into CASSQIAGGGNEQFF.

The chain is built from TRBV29-1 and TRBJ2-3; D is unclear. Germline lookup yields CDR1 SQVTM and CDR2 ANQGSEA. Trimming shortened V by 6 bases and J by 6 bases, and 16 bases separated the two germline ends. The CDR3 covers 13 residues. The CDR3 reads CSVTVSPGDTQYF. CDR3 bases: TGCAGCGTGACGGTTAGCCCTGGGGATACGCAGTATTTT.